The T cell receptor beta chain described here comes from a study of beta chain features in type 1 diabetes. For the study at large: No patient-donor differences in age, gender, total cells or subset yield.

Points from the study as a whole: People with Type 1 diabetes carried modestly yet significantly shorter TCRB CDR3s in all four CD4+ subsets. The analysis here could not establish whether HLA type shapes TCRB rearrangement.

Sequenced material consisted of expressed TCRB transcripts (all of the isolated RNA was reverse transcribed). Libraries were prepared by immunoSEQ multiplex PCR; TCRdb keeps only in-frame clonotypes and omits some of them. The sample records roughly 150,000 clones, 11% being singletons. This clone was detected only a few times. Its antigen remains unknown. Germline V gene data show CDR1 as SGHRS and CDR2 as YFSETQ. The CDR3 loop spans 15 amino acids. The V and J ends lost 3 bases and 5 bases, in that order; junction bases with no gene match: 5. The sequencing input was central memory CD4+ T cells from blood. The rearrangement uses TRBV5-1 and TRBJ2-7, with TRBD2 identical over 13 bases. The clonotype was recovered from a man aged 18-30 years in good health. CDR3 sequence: CASSSGTSGVHEQYF. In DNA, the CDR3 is TGCGCCAGCAGCTCTGGGACTAGCGGGGTCCACGAGCAGTACTTC.